Each of the 3 T cell receptor beta chains below was sequenced from the same sample in a study of blood T cell repertoires in COVID-19. The assay was immunoSEQ multiplex PCR, and TCRdb's table has in-frame clones only and misses some. The sample includes 180,000 or so clones, around 82% of them seen just once. Sequences were obtained from peripheral blood. All receptors derive from a woman aged 80 or over with acute or convalescent COVID-19.

The J gene is TRBJ1-6, the V gene TRBV5-5; D is perhaps TRBD1 (6 bases). V gave up 0 bases and J gave up 1 base, with 11 bases separating them. Germline CDR1 reads SGHKS; CDR2 reads YYEKEE (reference sequence). The CDR3 is 17 residues long. The CDR3 DNA reads TGTGCCAGCAGCTTGGTAGGGGGTCGGTCCTATAATTCACCCCTCCACTTT. Translation: CASSLVGGRSYNSPLHF.

In this sample, this clone turned up once. This chain links TRBV27 with TRBJ2-2, with D possibly being TRBD2 (5 bases). The germline CDR1 and CDR2 sequences are MNHEY and SMNVEV (reference sequence). V lost 5 bases and J lost 6, with 10 bases in between. The CDR3 runs to 13 residues. The CDR3 region has the DNA TGTGCCAGCAGTAGAACTAGGGCCGGGGAGCTGTTTTTT. It codes for CASSRTRAGELFF.

In DNA, the CDR3 is TGTGCCAGCAGCCGTACAGGGGCCAGCTCTGGAAACACCATATATTTT. It translates to CASSRTGASSGNTIYF. The chain has TRBV3-1 (or the pseudogene TRBV3-2) and TRBJ1-3; 7 bases match TRBD1. With V trimmed by 4 bases and J by 0 bases, 6 bases remained unmatched. Per the germline V gene, CDR1 is LGHDT and CDR2 is YNNKEL (reference sequence). The CDR3 totals 16 residues.